This T cell receptor beta chain is from a study of shared clonotypes between healthy human individuals (dated by TCRdb to about 2020). Notes on the research overall: The cohort included a few men and a couple of women between 18 and 49 years of age. For each donor, CD4 naive and CD4 memory were each run on three plates, CD8 naive on two plates, and CD8 memory on one plate. Blood TCR repertoires of about 5 healthy adults were deeply sequenced to estimate repertoire size and the extent of clonotype sharing between individuals. To increase sequencing depth and limit assay-specific biases, TCR repertoire library preparation and sequencing were carried out by different laboratories using diverse techniques. Each donor's leukapheresis produced roughly between roughly 0.85 and 10 billion PBMCs.

Overall results and qualifications from the work: Sampling was restricted to blood, and TCR repertoires in tissue are likely to differ from TCR repertoires in blood. Larger estimated clonotype richness was generally found for naive subsets than for memory subsets. Across a few donors, approximately 5% of naive CD4, around 3.5% of naive CD8, about 2% of memory CD4, and 0.3% to 0.45% of memory CD8 clonotypes were shared. The small number of donors limited the genetic and exposure-history diversity represented. Higher generation probabilities were observed for clonotypes shared by all four sorted-subset donors than for non-shared clonotypes. Pairwise subsampling led to the expectation that sequencing depth would affect the degree of clonotype sharing among donors. Incomplete sequencing was indicated by rarefaction of sorted-subset datasets, despite the large sequencing depth.

On this clone itself: It lacks a known antigen. Base-call qualities are not available, and no considerably larger clone is one nucleotide away.

CD8 naive samples were obtained by positive selection for CCR7 among CD45RO-negative cells, yielding a CD45RA+CCR7+ population from which TemRA cells were excluded. The donors were healthy, HIV-negative adults with no recently reported acute infections or vaccinations. All donors were Caucasian adults living in Nashville, Tennessee, USA. Blood was obtained by leukapheresis, after which PBMCs were separated by Ficoll-Histopaque density gradient centrifugation and cryopreserved in liquid nitrogen vapor phase. Purity and quantity of every magnetically sorted T cell population were checked by analytical flow cytometry. Genomic DNA was isolated from every sorted fraction and measured by UV absorbance on a Nanodrop 2000c. Trimming takes 5 bases from V and 4 bases from J, and the germline ends sit 11 bases apart. From the cysteine through the phenylalanine, the CDR3 covers 13 amino acids. Just the 39-base CDR3 DNA is kept, in frame starting at base 1. The germline V gene (reference sequence) sets CDR1 to LNHDA and CDR2 to SQIVND.

TCR CDR3 regions were amplified from genomic DNA by multiplex PCR using the deep immunoSEQ assay. Extracted genomic DNA from each cell subset was spread evenly across all wells of several immunoSEQ 96-well plates, with each plate serving as a replicate. For sorted subsets, each replicate PCR was loaded with about 200 ng genomic DNA, equivalent to 25,000 to 30,000 T cell genomes. Purified libraries were measured with a Qubit 3.0 fluorometer, size-checked on a Bioanalyzer 2100, and measured again with the KAPA Library Quantification kit. Each immunoSEQ 96-well plate was sequenced on its own single-read 150-cycle Illumina NextSeq 550 flow cell. As for the original processing: The immunoSEQ output contained only junctional sequences without quality scores, so filtering could not match that applied to full-length reads. Sequences were annotated with PyIR, a Python wrapper for IgBLAST v1.9, and V/J genes and CDR3 were assigned using IMGT germline references. Reads with weak V/J assignments (E-value above 1e-6), missing CDR3, stop codons, out-of-frame junctions, or ambiguous translated residues were removed. A V3J clonotype was defined by an identical inferred V gene, J gene, and CDR3 amino acid sequence. Percentage overlap between repertoires was calculated by dividing the number of shared unique clonotypes by the size of the smaller repertoire. Richness of each repertoire was evaluated using RTK rarefaction, the Chao1 estimator, and Recon v2.1 estimates of unobserved clonotypes. OLGA was used to compute generation probabilities for all TCRbeta clonotypes that the gDNA method yielded from a handful of donors. TCRdb mirrors the immuneACCESS table, restricted to in-frame sequences. Some clones are absent from its copies; in checked studies, under half trace to an unresolved V gene, and the reason for the others is unknown. V, J and clone size derive from that table, while D and trimming were established from the DNA sequence. This sample gives about 700,000 clones in total; about 90% of them show up just once. The ten largest account for approximately 24% of the sample.

The V and J segments used are TRBV19 and TRBJ1-1; possibly the D gene is TRBD1, per 6 matching bases. Sequencing used naive CD8+ T cells sorted from blood. This specimen's cell subset or site label, per the study, means: CD45RA+CCR7+. This sequence was found in a man younger than 40 in good health. The CDR3 region has the sequence CASSYREATEAFF. The bases read TGTGCCAGTAGTTACAGGGAGGCCACTGAAGCTTTCTTT.